This TCR beta chain originates from a study of T cells in Graves' hyperthyroidism and ophthalmopathy. Findings of the study overall: Onset of ophthalmopathy came a median approximately 6.5 months after the model predicted it. Blood shared most expanded thyroid clonotypes above 0.001.

This clonotype was seen many times. Its target is not known. RNA transcripts were the template for amplifying TCR beta CDR3 regions. Carried out on the TCR CDR3, a first-round RT-PCR used the HTBI primer set. TCRdb itself ran the multiplex PCR reads through MiXCR, one entry per CDR3 protein. The data hold a few hundred thousand distinct CDR3 sequences, with around 45% observed a single time. Sequences were obtained from peripheral blood or thyroid tissue (not recorded which). This clonotype was obtained from an adult woman with Graves' disease, either hyperthyroidism or ophthalmopathy (not recorded which).

CDR3 nucleotide sequence: TGCGCCAGCAGCTTGCAACAGGGGGCCGAGCAGTACTTC. Translation: CASSLQQGAEQYF. The chain links TRBV5-1 to TRBJ2-7, with 9 bases aligning to TRBD1. The V gene's germline CDR1 is SGHRS and CDR2 YFSETQ. This CDR3 contains 13 residues. Losses at the gene ends were 1 base for V and 6 bases for J; bases not matched to a gene: 2. The full variable domain, completed using reference TRBV5-1 and TRBJ2-7, is KAGVTQTPRYLIKTRGQQVTLSCSPISGHRSVSWYQQTPGQGLQFLFEYFSETQRNKGNFPGRFSGRQFSNSRSEMNVSTLELGDSALYLCASSLQQGAEQYFGPGTRLTVT.